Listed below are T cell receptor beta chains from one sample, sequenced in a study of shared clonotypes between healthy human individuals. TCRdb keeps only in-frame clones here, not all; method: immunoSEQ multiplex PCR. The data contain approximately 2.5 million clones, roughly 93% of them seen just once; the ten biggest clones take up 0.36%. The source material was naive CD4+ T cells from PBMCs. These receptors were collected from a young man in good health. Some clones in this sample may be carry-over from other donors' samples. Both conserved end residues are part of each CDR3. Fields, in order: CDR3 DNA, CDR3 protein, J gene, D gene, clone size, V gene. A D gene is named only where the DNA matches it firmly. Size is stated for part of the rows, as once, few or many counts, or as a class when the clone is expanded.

CDR3 DNA: TGCGCCAGCAGCCAAGACCCGGGACAGGGGAAAGAGACCCAGTACTTC; CDR3 protein: CASSQDPGQGKETQYF; J gene: TRBJ2-5; D gene: TRBD1; clone size: .; V gene: TRBV4-3
CDR3 DNA: TGTGCCAGTAGTATAGTTGGGGGTTCCTACGAGCAGTACTTC; CDR3 protein: CASSIVGGSYEQYF; J gene: TRBJ2-7; D gene: .; clone size: .; V gene: TRBV19
CDR3 DNA: TGCAGTCGGGACAGGCAAGAGACCCAGTACTTC; CDR3 protein: CSRDRQETQYF; J gene: TRBJ2-5; D gene: TRBD1; clone size: .; V gene: TRBV20-1
CDR3 DNA: TGTGCCAGCAGCTTAGAGGCGGCGTCCTCTACGAACACCGGGGAGCTGTTTTTT; CDR3 protein: CASSLEAASSTNTGELFF; J gene: TRBJ2-2; D gene: .; clone size: once; V gene: TRBV7-2
CDR3 DNA: TGTGCCAGCTCACCTTCCGGGACTAGCGTCTACGAGCAGTACTTC; CDR3 protein: CASSPSGTSVYEQYF; J gene: TRBJ2-7; D gene: TRBD2; clone size: .; V gene: TRBV18
CDR3 DNA: TGCGCCAGCAGCGCCCCGGGACAGGGGAAATACGAGCAGTACTTC; CDR3 protein: CASSAPGQGKYEQYF; J gene: TRBJ2-7; D gene: TRBD1; clone size: once; V gene: TRBV5-1
CDR3 DNA: TGTGCCAGCAGCTGGGCGGGACAGCTGGAGACCCAGTACTTC; CDR3 protein: CASSWAGQLETQYF; J gene: TRBJ2-5; D gene: .; clone size: .; V gene: TRBV5-8
CDR3 DNA: TGTGCCAGCAGCCCGGGACAGGGGGCCGATGGCTACACCTTC; CDR3 protein: CASSPGQGADGYTF; J gene: TRBJ1-2; D gene: TRBD1; clone size: .; V gene: TRBV5-4
CDR3 DNA: TGTGCCAGCAGTTTGCCCCTTAGCGGGAGCTACGAGCAGTACTTC; CDR3 protein: CASSLPLSGSYEQYF; J gene: TRBJ2-7; D gene: TRBD2; clone size: .; V gene: TRBV28
CDR3 DNA: TGTGCCAGCGGTAAGACTATTAACAATGAGCAGTTCTTC; CDR3 protein: CASGKTINNEQFF; J gene: TRBJ2-1; D gene: .; clone size: .; V gene: TRBV2
CDR3 DNA: TGCAGTGCTTCCCGGGACTCAGCTCAGTACTTC; CDR3 protein: CSASRDSAQYF; J gene: TRBJ2-7; D gene: .; clone size: once; V gene: TRBV20-1
CDR3 DNA: TGCAGCGAGAGGCCGTCCGGGGGCACTGAAGCTTTCTTT; CDR3 protein: CSERPSGGTEAFF; J gene: TRBJ1-1; D gene: .; clone size: .; V gene: TRBV29-1
CDR3 DNA: TGTGCCAGCAGCACGACAGGATCAGGTGGCTACACCTTC; CDR3 protein: CASSTTGSGGYTF; J gene: TRBJ1-2; D gene: .; clone size: .; V gene: TRBV5-4
CDR3 DNA: TGTGCCAGCTCTCTTAACGGGGGATACAATGAGCAGTTCTTC; CDR3 protein: CASSLNGGYNEQFF; J gene: TRBJ2-1; D gene: .; clone size: .; V gene: TRBV28
CDR3 DNA: TGTGCCAGCAGTTCCGCCGGCGGGTCTTACTATGGCTACACCTTC; CDR3 protein: CASSSAGGSYYGYTF; J gene: TRBJ1-2; D gene: .; clone size: .; V gene: TRBV27
CDR3 DNA: TGTGCCAGCTGGACAGGAGCGGAAAAACTGTTTTTT; CDR3 protein: CASWTGAEKLFF; J gene: TRBJ1-4; D gene: TRBD1; clone size: .; V gene: TRBV6-1
CDR3 DNA: TGTGCCAGCTCACCATATCAGGCCCTTGCGGGGGCCTCCTACAATGAGCAGTTCTTC; CDR3 protein: CASSPYQALAGASYNEQFF; J gene: TRBJ2-1; D gene: .; clone size: once; V gene: TRBV18
CDR3 DNA: TGTGCCAGCAGCTTAGCTAGCGGACTAGCGGAACTTCAAGATACGCAGTATTTT; CDR3 protein: CASSLASGLAELQDTQYF; J gene: TRBJ2-3; D gene: TRBD2; clone size: .; V gene: TRBV11-2
CDR3 DNA: TGTGCCAGCAGCTTGGTTCAAAGGTGGCAGTACTTC; CDR3 protein: CASSLVQRWQYF; J gene: TRBJ2-7; D gene: .; clone size: .; V gene: TRBV11-2
CDR3 DNA: TGCAGCGTTGGGTGGGAGACCGGTACCATATATTTT; CDR3 protein: CSVGWETGTIYF; J gene: TRBJ1-3; D gene: .; clone size: .; V gene: TRBV29-1
CDR3 DNA: TGTGCCAGCAGCTTAATTGGCGCTAGCTCCTACAATGAGCAGTTCTTC; CDR3 protein: CASSLIGASSYNEQFF; J gene: TRBJ2-1; D gene: .; clone size: once; V gene: TRBV7-3
CDR3 DNA: TGCGCCAGCAGCTTGAATAGCGGGTCTGACATTCAGTACTTC; CDR3 protein: CASSLNSGSDIQYF; J gene: TRBJ2-4; D gene: TRBD2; clone size: once; V gene: TRBV5-1
CDR3 DNA: TGTGCCAGCAGCTACACGGGGGGCCGCTCTGGAAACACCATATATTTT; CDR3 protein: CASSYTGGRSGNTIYF; J gene: TRBJ1-3; D gene: .; clone size: .; V gene: TRBV28
CDR3 DNA: TGTGCCAGCAGCTTAGGGTCTAATGAAAAACTGTTTTTT; CDR3 protein: CASSLGSNEKLFF; J gene: TRBJ1-4; D gene: .; clone size: .; V gene: TRBV7-6
CDR3 DNA: TGTGCCAGCAGCTCGGGACTGCCCAGCAATCAGCCCCAGCATTTT; CDR3 protein: CASSSGLPSNQPQHF; J gene: TRBJ1-5; D gene: .; clone size: .; V gene: TRBV5-6
CDR3 DNA: TGTGCCAGCTCACTACATCTCGGGGCGGACACTGAAGCTTTCTTT; CDR3 protein: CASSLHLGADTEAFF; J gene: TRBJ1-1; D gene: .; clone size: .; V gene: TRBV18
CDR3 DNA: TGTGCCAGCAGTCAGGACAGGGGGCAAGAGACCCAGTACTTC; CDR3 protein: CASSQDRGQETQYF; J gene: TRBJ2-5; D gene: TRBD1; clone size: .; V gene: TRBV2
CDR3 DNA: TGTGCCAGCTCACCGTTTGATCCAGCGAATGAGCAGTTCTTC; CDR3 protein: CASSPFDPANEQFF; J gene: TRBJ2-1; D gene: .; clone size: .; V gene: TRBV18
CDR3 DNA: TGTGCCAGCAGCTTACGCCCAGCGGGAAGCGAGCAGTACTTC; CDR3 protein: CASSLRPAGSEQYF; J gene: TRBJ2-7; D gene: TRBD2; clone size: .; V gene: TRBV7-2
CDR3 DNA: TGTGCCATCAGTGGACTGAGGTCAACTAGCACAGATACGCAGTATTTT; CDR3 protein: CAISGLRSTSTDTQYF; J gene: TRBJ2-3; D gene: .; clone size: .; V gene: TRBV10-3
CDR3 DNA: TGTGCCAGCAGTACATACCCCGGGGAGCTGTTTTTT; CDR3 protein: CASSTYPGELFF; J gene: TRBJ2-2; D gene: .; clone size: .; V gene: TRBV6-5